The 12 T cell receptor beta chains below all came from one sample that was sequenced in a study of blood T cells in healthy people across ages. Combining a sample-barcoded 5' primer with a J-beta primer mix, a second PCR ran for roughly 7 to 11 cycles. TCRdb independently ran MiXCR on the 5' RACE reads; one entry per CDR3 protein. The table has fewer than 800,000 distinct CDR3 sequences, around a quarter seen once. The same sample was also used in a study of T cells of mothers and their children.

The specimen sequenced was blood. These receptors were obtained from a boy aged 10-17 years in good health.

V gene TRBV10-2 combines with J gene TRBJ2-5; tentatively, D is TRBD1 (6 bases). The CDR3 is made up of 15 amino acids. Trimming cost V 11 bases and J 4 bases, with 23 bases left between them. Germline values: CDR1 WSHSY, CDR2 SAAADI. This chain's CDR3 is CAGAPDSYTIETQYF. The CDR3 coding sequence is TGCGCCGGGGCCCCGGACAGTTACACTATAGAGACCCAGTACTTC.

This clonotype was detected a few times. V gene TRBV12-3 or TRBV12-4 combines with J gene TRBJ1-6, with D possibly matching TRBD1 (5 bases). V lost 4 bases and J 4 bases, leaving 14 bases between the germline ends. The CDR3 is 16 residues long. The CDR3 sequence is CASSSTARGYNSPLHF. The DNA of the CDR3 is TGTGCCAGCAGTTCTACAGCTAGGGGATATAATTCACCCCTCCACTTT.

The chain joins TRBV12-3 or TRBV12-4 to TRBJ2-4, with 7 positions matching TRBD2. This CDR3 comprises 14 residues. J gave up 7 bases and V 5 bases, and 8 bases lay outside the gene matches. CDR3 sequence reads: CASSPYRGGNIQYF. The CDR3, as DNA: TGTGCCAGCAGTCCCTATCGGGGAGGGAACATTCAGTACTTC.

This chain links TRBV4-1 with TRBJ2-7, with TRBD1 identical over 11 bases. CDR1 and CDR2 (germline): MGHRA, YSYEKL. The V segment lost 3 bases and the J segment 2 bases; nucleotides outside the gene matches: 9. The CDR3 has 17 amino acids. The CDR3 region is CASSQLFPGQGAYEQYF. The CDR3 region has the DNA TGCGCCAGCAGCCAGTTATTCCCGGGACAGGGGGCCTACGAGCAGTACTTC.

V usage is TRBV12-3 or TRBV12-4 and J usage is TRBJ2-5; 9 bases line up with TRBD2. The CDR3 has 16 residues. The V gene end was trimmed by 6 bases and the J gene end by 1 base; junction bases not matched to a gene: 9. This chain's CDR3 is CASSLAAGGFQETQYF. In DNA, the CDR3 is TGTGCCAGCAGCCTAGCTGCGGGGGGGTTCCAAGAGACCCAGTACTTC.

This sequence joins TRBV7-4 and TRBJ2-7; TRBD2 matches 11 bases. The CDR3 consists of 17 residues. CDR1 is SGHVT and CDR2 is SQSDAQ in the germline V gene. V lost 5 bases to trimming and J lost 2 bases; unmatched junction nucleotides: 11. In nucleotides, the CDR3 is TGTGCCAGCAGCGGACGACTAGCGGGACTCCACGCCTACGAGCAGTACTTC. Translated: CASSGRLAGLHAYEQYF.

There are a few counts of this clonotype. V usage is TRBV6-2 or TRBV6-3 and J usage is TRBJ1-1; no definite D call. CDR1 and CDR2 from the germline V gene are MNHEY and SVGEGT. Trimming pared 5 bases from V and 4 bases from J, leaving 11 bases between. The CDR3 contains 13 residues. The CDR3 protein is CASSLLTVTEAFF. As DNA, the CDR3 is TGTGCCAGCAGTCTCCTGACCGTCACTGAAGCTTTCTTT.

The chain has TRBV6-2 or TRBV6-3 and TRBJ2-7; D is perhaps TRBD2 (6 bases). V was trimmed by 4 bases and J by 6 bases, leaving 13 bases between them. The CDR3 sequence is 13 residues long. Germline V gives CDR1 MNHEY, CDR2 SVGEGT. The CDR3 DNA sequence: TGTGCCAGCAGTTGGGGACTTCGCACCGAGCAGTACTTC. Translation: CASSWGLRTEQYF.

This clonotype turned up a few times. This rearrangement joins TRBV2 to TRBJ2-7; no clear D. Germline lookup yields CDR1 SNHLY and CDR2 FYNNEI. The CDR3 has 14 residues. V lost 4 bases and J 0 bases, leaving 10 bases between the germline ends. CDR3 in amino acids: CASSVKVSSYEQYF. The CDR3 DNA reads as TGTGCCAGCAGTGTTAAGGTTAGCTCCTACGAGCAGTACTTC.

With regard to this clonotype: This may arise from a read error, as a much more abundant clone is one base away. The CDR3: CAGSAVGVTYEQYF. In nucleotides, the CDR3 is TGTGCCGGCAGCGCGGTAGGAGTGACCTACGAGCAGTACTTC. The chain carries TRBV7-6 and TRBJ2-7; no clear D gene. The CDR3 length is 14 residues. CDR1 is SGHVS, CDR2 FNYEAQ, per germline.

The CDR3 spells CSATTSGYPYEQYF. The CDR3 DNA reads TGCAGTGCAACGACTAGCGGGTACCCCTACGAGCAGTACTTC. This chain uses TRBV20-1 with TRBJ2-7; 10 bases are a match to TRBD2. CDR1 and CDR2 from the germline V gene are DFQATT and SNEGSKA (reference sequence). V shed 6 bases and J 2 bases; nucleotides not matched to a gene: 7. The length of the CDR3 is 14 residues.

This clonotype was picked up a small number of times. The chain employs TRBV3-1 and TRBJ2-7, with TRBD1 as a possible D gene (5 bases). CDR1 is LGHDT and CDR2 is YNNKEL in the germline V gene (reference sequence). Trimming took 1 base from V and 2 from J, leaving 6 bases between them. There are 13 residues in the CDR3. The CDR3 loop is CASSQVGAYEQYF. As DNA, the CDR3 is TGTGCCAGCAGCCAAGTAGGGGCCTACGAGCAGTACTTC.